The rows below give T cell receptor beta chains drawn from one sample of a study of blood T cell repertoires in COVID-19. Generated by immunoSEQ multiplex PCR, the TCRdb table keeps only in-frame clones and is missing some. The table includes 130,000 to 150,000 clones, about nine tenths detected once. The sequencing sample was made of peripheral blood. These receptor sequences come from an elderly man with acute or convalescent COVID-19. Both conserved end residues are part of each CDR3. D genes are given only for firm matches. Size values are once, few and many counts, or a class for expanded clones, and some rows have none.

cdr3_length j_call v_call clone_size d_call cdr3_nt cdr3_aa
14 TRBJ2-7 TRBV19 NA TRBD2 TGTGCCAGTAGACCTAGCGGCGGTTCTTTCGAGCAGTACTTC CASRPSGGSFEQYF
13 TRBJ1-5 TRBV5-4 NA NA TGTGCCAGCAGCTTGGGGGAGAATCAGCCCCAGCATTTT CASSLGENQPQHF
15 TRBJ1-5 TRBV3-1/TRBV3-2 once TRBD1 TGTGCCAGCAGCCAAGGAGGGACAGGCCGCGAGCCCCAGCATTTT CASSQGGTGREPQHF
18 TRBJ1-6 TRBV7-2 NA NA TGTGCCAGCAGCTTAGCCATCTTACTGACGACAGACTCTCCACCCCTCCACTTT CASSLAILLTTDSPPLHF
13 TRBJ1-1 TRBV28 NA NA TGTGCCAGCAGTACGACCTCAGGCACTGAAGCTTTCTTT CASSTTSGTEAFF
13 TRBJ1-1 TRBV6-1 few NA TGTGCCAGCAGTGAGAGGCCCGGGGTATTGGCTTTCTTT CASSERPGVLAFF
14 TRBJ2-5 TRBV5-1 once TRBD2 TGCGCCAGCAGCTCGGGACTAGCTGACGAGACCCAGTACTTC CASSSGLADETQYF
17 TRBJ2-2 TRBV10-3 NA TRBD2 TGTGCCATCAGTGAGCCGGGACTAGCGGGAGGAAACGGGGAGCTGTTTTTT CAISEPGLAGGNGELFF
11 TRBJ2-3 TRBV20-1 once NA TGCAGTGCGGCCTCCCCAGATACGCAGTATTTT CSAASPDTQYF
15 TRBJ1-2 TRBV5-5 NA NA TGTGCCAGCACTCCAAAAGGGACACCAGGCTATGGCTACACCTTC CASTPKGTPGYGYTF
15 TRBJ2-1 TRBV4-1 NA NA TGCGCCAGCAGCCAAGATGGCGGGAATTACAATGAGCAGTTCTTC CASSQDGGNYNEQFF
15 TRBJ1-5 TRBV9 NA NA TGTGCCAGCAGCGTAGACGGACAGAGCAATCAGCCCCAGCATTTT CASSVDGQSNQPQHF
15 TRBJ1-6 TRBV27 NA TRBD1 TGTGCCAGCAGTTTTGGCAGGGGGGATAATTCACCCCTCCACTTT CASSFGRGDNSPLHF
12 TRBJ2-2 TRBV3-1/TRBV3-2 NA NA TGTGCCAGCAGCCAAGACGCCGGGGAGCTGTTTTTT CASSQDAGELFF
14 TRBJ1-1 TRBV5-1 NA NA TGCGCCAGCAGCCGGATGTCAGGGAACACTGAAGCTTTCTTT CASSRMSGNTEAFF
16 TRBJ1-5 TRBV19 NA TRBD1 TGTGCCAGTAGTACACGGGACAGGGGGAACGATCAGCCCCAGCATTTT CASSTRDRGNDQPQHF
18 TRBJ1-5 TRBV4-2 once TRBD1 TGTGCCAGCAGCCAAGGTGTTGGGACAGGGGGCTCTGAACAGCCCCAGCATTTT CASSQGVGTGGSEQPQHF
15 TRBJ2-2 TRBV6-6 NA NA TGTGCCAGCAGTTACTCTCCGGGAACGACCGGGGAGCTGTTTTTT CASSYSPGTTGELFF
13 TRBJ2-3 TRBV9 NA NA TGTGCCAGCAGCGCGGGGGGCGCAGATACGCAGTATTTT CASSAGGADTQYF
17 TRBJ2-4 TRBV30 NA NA TGTGCCTGGAGTGCCAACACAGTGAAGCTAGCCAAAAACATTCAGTACTTC CAWSANTVKLAKNIQYF
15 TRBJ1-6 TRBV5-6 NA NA TGTGCCAGCAGCCTTGAGCAGAGAGGTACTTCACCCCTCCACTTT CASSLEQRGTSPLHF
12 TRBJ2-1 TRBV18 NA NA TGTGCCAGCTCACCTGACACAGGGGAGCAGTTCTTC CASSPDTGEQFF
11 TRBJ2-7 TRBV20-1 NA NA TGCAGTGCTAGCCCGGGTCCCGAGCAGTACTTC CSASPGPEQYF
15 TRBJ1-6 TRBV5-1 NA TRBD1 TGCGCCAGCAGTTCTGACAGGGGAAGTGATTCACCCCTCCACTTT CASSSDRGSDSPLHF
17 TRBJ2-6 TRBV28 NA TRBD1 TGTGCCAGCACCATCCAGGGGGTCGACTCTGGGGCCAACGTCCTGACTTTC CASTIQGVDSGANVLTF
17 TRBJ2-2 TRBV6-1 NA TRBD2 TGTGCCAGCAGTGAAGTGGCTAGCGGGAGGAGTGGCGGGGAGCTGTTTTTT CASSEVASGRSGGELFF
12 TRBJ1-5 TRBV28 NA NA TGTGCCAGCGCAGGCGTTAATCAGCCCCAGCATTTT CASAGVNQPQHF
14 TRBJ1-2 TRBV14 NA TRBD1 TGTGCCAGCAGCCCGTCAACAGGGGACTATGGCTACACCTTC CASSPSTGDYGYTF
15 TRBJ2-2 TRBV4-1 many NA TGCGCCAGCAGCCAAGTCTGGGGGCAAGGCGGGGAGCTGTTTTTT CASSQVWGQGGELFF
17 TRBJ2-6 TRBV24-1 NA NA TGTGCCACCAGTGACCAGGGGAATGGGCCTGGGGCCAACGTCCTGACTTTC CATSDQGNGPGANVLTF
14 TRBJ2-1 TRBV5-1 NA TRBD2 TGCGCCAGCAGCCCCGGACTAGCATGGGATGAGCAGTTCTTC CASSPGLAWDEQFF
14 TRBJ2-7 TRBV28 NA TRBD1 TGTGCCAGCAGACCTCCGGGGACAGGATACGAGCAGTACTTC CASRPPGTGYEQYF
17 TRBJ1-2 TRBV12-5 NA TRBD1 TGTGCTAGTGGCTCCATGACAGGGGTTAAGGAGAGGTATGGCTACACCTTC CASGSMTGVKERYGYTF
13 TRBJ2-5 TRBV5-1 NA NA TGCGCCAGCAGCGCGGACAACCAAGAGACCCAGTACTTC CASSADNQETQYF
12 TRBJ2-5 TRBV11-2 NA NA TGTGCCAGCAGCTTAGTCTACGAGACCCAGTACTTC CASSLVYETQYF
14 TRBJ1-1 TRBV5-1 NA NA TGCGCCAGCAGCCCGGTTCAGGGTACCACTGAAGCTTTCTTT CASSPVQGTTEAFF
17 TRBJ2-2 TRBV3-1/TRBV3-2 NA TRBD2 TGTGCCAGCAGGCCAGGGGGACTAGCGACGAACACCGGGGAGCTGTTTTTT CASRPGGLATNTGELFF
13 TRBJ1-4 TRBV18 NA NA TGTGCCAGCTCACCGGGCCTGGGTGAAAAACTGTTTTTT CASSPGLGEKLFF
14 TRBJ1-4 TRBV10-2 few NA TGCGCCAGCAGGAGGGGGAGACTTAATGAAAAACTGTTTTTT CASRRGRLNEKLFF
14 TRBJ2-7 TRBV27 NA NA TGTGCCAGCAGACCCCCGGGGTTGTCCTACGAGCAGTACTTC CASRPPGLSYEQYF
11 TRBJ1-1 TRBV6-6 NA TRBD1 TGTGCCGGACAGGGGTTGGGTGAAGCTTTCTTT CAGQGLGEAFF
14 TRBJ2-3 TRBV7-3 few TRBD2 TGTGCCAGCAGCCAAGCGGGGCACACAGATACGCAGTATTTT CASSQAGHTDTQYF
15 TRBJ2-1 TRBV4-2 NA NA TGTGCCAGCAGCCAAGGGCAGGGGCAGTACAATGAGCAGTTCTTC CASSQGQGQYNEQFF
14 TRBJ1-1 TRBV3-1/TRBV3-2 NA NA TGTGCCAGCAGCCAAGATCTTATGGGCGTTGAAGCTTTCTTT CASSQDLMGVEAFF
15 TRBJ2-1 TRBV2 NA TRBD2 TGTGCCAGCAGTACGTTAGCGGGGGGGCACAATGAGCAGTTCTTC CASSTLAGGHNEQFF